Below, 6 T cell receptor beta chains from the same sample are listed, as sequenced in a study of cytomegalovirus exposure and HLA in healthy donors. The primer mix had 60 Vbeta and 13 Jbeta primers. Assay used: immunoSEQ multiplex PCR; TCRdb lists only in-frame clones, some missing. The sample has some 170,000 clones, about four fifths seen once; the top ten hold over 10%. The sample was PBMCs. These receptors all come from a woman between 50 and 59 years old in good health and CMV-seronegative.

The chain combines TRBV4-3 with TRBJ2-3, with 8 bases aligning to TRBD2. V was clipped by 1 base and J by 1 base; unmatched bases: 7. The length of the CDR3 is 17 residues. Germline V gives CDR1 LGHNA, CDR2 YSLEER. CDR3 protein: CASSQGSGTRGTDTQYF. CDR3 sequence (DNA): TGCGCCAGCAGCCAAGGGAGCGGGACTAGGGGCACAGATACGCAGTATTTT.

This CDR3 is CASSPGNTNTEAFF. CDR3 DNA: TGTGCCAGCAGCCCCGGGAATACGAACACTGAAGCTTTCTTT. The chain recombines TRBV4-2 with TRBJ1-1; D gene uncertain. Between the trimmed V and J ends, which lost 4 bases and 1 base, there was a span of 10 bases. From germline, CDR1 is LGHNA and CDR2 YNFKEQ. This CDR3 has 14 amino acids.

The chain combines TRBV9 with TRBJ2-3; 9 bases are a match to TRBD2. The germline V gene has CDR1 SGDLS and CDR2 YYNGEE. The trim removed 0 bases at V and 2 bases at J, leaving 4 bases unmatched. The CDR3 sequence is 16 residues long. CDR3 sequence (DNA): TGTGCCAGCAGCGTAGGGGGGACTAGCAACACAGATACGCAGTATTTT. It yields the protein CASSVGGTSNTDTQYF.

The genes are TRBV30 and TRBJ1-1, with D hard to call. Per the germline V gene, CDR1 is GTSNPN and CDR2 is SVGIG (reference sequence). The length of the CDR3 is 14 residues. Trimming left V 0 bases short and J 4 bases short, with 12 bases between. This CDR3 is CAWSVRSRSTEAFF. The CDR3 bases are TGTGCCTGGAGTGTCAGGTCAAGGTCCACTGAAGCTTTCTTT. The full variable domain, in which reference TRBV30 and TRBJ1-1 provide the parts outside the CDR3, is SQTIHQWPATLVQPVGSPLSLECTVEGTSNPNLYWYRQAAGRGLQLLFYSVGIGQISSEVPQNLSASRPQDRQFILSSKKLLLSDSGFYLCAWSVRSRSTEAFFGQGTRLTVV.

CDR3 residues: CASSQVFPDRVERDSPLHF. CDR3 in DNA: TGCGCCAGCAGCCAAGTATTTCCCGACAGGGTGGAGCGGGATTCACCCCTCCACTTT. The V call is TRBV4-3, the J call TRBJ1-6; 7 bases match TRBD1. The germline gives CDR1 LGHNA, CDR2 YSLEER. After removal of 1 base from V and 8 bases from J, the junction contained 17 bases not matched to a gene. The CDR3 sequence is 19 residues long.

Concerning this clone: Germline is not matched at one junction end, which may reflect a read error. The chain combines TRBV7-9 with TRBJ2-7; D may be TRBD2 (5 bases). The CDR3 consists of 11 residues. Looked up from germline, CDR1 is SEHNR and CDR2 is FQNEAQ (reference sequence). For the CDR3, the DNA is TGTTCCAGCAGCTCCGGGAACCTGCAGTACTTC. Protein product: CSSSSGNLQYF.